One and the same sample provided the 4 T cell receptor beta chains below, sequenced in a study of sequential checkpoint blockade in melanoma. The assay was immunoSEQ multiplex PCR, and TCRdb's table has in-frame clones only and misses some. The repertoire holds some 13,000 clones, roughly 69% seen once, with 25% to 35% in the top ten. Documented treatment: randomized to nivolumab then ipilimumab (arm A) or the reverse (arm B). The sequencing used CD8+ T cells sorted from blood (inferred from file names), collected from a patient given nivolumab and ipilimumab in sequence. The receptors come from a human donor with melanoma.

This chain links TRBV2 with TRBJ2-7; no clear D. The V gene's germline CDR1 is SNHLY and CDR2 FYNNEI. This CDR3 has 12 residues. Trimming cost V 1 base and J 6 bases, with 7 bases left between them. The CDR3 reads CASSEVRREQYF. The CDR3 bases are TGTGCCAGCAGTGAAGTCCGTCGCGAGCAGTACTTC.

V gene TRBV27 combines with J gene TRBJ2-7; 11 nucleotides line up with TRBD1. The CDR3 covers 13 residues. Looked up from germline, CDR1 is MNHEY and CDR2 is SMNVEV (reference sequence). V gave up 4 bases and J gave up 6 bases; unmatched junction bases: 2. The CDR3 spells CASSSDRGREQYF. DNA of the CDR3: TGTGCCAGCAGTTCGGACAGGGGGCGCGAGCAGTACTTC.

The chain combines TRBV27 with TRBJ2-7; D uncertain. The germline V and J ends were trimmed by 5 bases and 0 bases, with 2 bases remaining between them. Germline CDR1 and CDR2: MNHEY and SMNVEV (reference sequence). The CDR3 runs 11 residues. DNA for the CDR3: TGTGCCAGCAGTCACTCCTACGAGCAGTACTTC. Amino acid sequence: CASSHSYEQYF.

V gene TRBV15 combines with J gene TRBJ2-1, with 10 bases that match TRBD2. Trimming at V came to 0 bases and at J to 6 bases, leaving 8 bases not matched to a gene. Germline V gene data show CDR1 as LNHNV and CDR2 as YYDKDF (reference sequence). This CDR3 has 17 residues. In nucleotides, the CDR3 is TGTGCCACCAGCAGAGATATCGGGACTAGCGCGATCAATGAGCAGTTCTTC. Its translation is CATSRDIGTSAINEQFF.